What follows describes a single T cell receptor (beta chain). CDR1 MNHEY and CDR2 SMNVEV come from the germline V gene (reference sequence). This CDR3 is 14 amino acids long. V gave up 9 bases and J gave up 7 bases; unmatched junction bases: 11. The sample comes from a study of lymphopenia after photon versus proton radiotherapy. Sequenced by immunoSEQ multiplex PCR; TCRdb stores in-frame clones only, minus some. Here the sample spans 20,000 to 25,000 clones, about 85% being singletons. The sequenced sample was peripheral blood, obtained from a patient treated with photon-based radiotherapy. This clonotype was sampled from a man between 60 and 75 years old with pancreatic cancer. The rearrangement links TRBV27 to TRBJ2-1; TRBD2 aligns across 8 bases. The CDR3 sequence is CASELIRGGNEQFF. CDR3 nucleotide sequence: TGTGCCAGTGAACTCATCCGGGGGGGGAATGAGCAGTTCTTC.